This record concerns one T cell receptor beta chain sequence. This CDR3 is built from 13 residues. J was trimmed by 7 bases and V by 3 bases; bases with no gene match: 6. Germline CDR1 SGHRS, CDR2 YFSETQ. The data were obtained in a study of blood T cell repertoires in COVID-19. In the study overall: Researchers got acute and convalescent COVID-19 samples from the United States, Italy and Spain. The cDNA or gDNA used as material had been derived from T cells, B-cell-depleted T cells, or PBMCs.

Authors' data handling: It was from reference gene primer amplification that nucleated cell counts were estimated. TCRdb keeps only in-frame clones here, not all; method: immunoSEQ multiplex PCR. Clone size and the V and J calls come from that table; the DNA yielded D and trimming. The table lists 350,000 to 550,000 clones, more than 85% of them singletons. The chain links TRBV5-1 to TRBJ1-2; 7 bases align to TRBD1. The sample comprised peripheral blood. The receptor was isolated from a woman aged 25 to 39 with acute or convalescent COVID-19. CDR3 DNA: TGCGCCAGCAGCTCCCATCAGGGGGGTGGCTACACCTTC. Its translation is CASSSHQGGGYTF.